The source of this TCR beta chain is a study of spatial heterogeneity in lung cancer (dated 2019 in TCRdb). For context, the study as a whole: The donors were 70 or so patients from the lung TRACERx cohort who had early-stage, untreated non-small cell lung cancer. Follow-up PBMC samples were sequenced whenever available, with a median time to follow-up of roughly 22 months after resection. More beta-chain than alpha-chain transcripts were consistently detected, likely reflecting higher beta-chain transcript abundance. In the raw uncorrected reads, each unique combination of TCR and UMI appeared more than ten times on average. The study quantitatively compared TCR alpha and beta repertoires across multiple tumor regions, matched nontumor lung and blood in non-small cell lung cancer. TCR repertoire features were related to nonsynonymous mutation counts determined by whole-exome sequencing of tumor tissue. At surgery, both alpha and beta chains were TCR-sequenced in more than 200 tumor regions, fewer than 80 matched nontumor lung samples and around 50 PBMC samples.

Library prep was done by 5' RACE. The reads were generated on a NextSeq 500. In the TCR library protocol, a unique molecular identifier was attached to each TCR cDNA molecule so that PCR and sequencing errors could be corrected. Processing in the source paper ran as follows. Decombinator tools were used for TCR identification, UMI-based error correction and CDR3 extraction. TCRs above a frequency of 2 per 1,000, corresponding to the top 1% of the tumor frequency distribution, were defined as expanded. Renyi diversity was calculated using the R vegan package after each repertoire was subsampled 100 times to 5,000 TCRs. CDR3 similarity networks were built from amino acid triplet string-kernel similarity, with CDR3s being connected when pairwise similarity was above 0.82. TCRdb's own reprocessing of the public reads used fastp at Q25 and MiXCR and kept productive beta chains. Here each entry gathers all rows of one CDR3 protein and keeps the most common genes and DNA. These V and J calls derive from TCRdb rather than the authors' analysis. Counted in this sample were around 120,000 distinct CDR3 sequences; 10% to 15% of them appeared once. Of the sample, roughly 15% falls within the top ten clones.

The label giving this sample's time point can be read as: blood at routine non-recurrence follow-up after resection. Without any cell sorting, TCR sequencing was performed on whole RNA extracted either from tumor and nontumor lung tissue or from cryopreserved PBMC samples. Only patients with enough RNA available from two or more tumor regions were chosen for TCR sequencing. This clonotype was seen at least ten times. There is no known antigen for this receptor. No base-level quality is on record; no much larger clone is a single base apart. V trim: 6 bases; J trim: 4 bases; unmatched bases: 7. The germline V gene gives CDR1 as SGHTA and CDR2 as FQGNSA. Including cysteine and phenylalanine, the CDR3 has 15 amino acids. The DNA shown is the 45-base CDR3, in frame from base 1. The paper's findings and limits, for the study overall: Ubiquitous expanded tumor TCRs were detected in blood more often at tumor resection than at routine follow-up. Only around 15 patients were included in comparisons of baseline and follow-up blood repertoires. Additional single-cell paired TCR alpha and beta sequencing was considered necessary to confirm, at a functional level, the hypothesis that regional TCRs recognize regional mutations.

This receptor was taken from a male donor with early-stage non-small cell lung cancer. The chain is encoded by TRBV7-2 joined to TRBJ2-3, with TRBD1 matching 10 junction bases. The input for sequencing was PBMCs, taken at follow-up. The DNA is TGTGCCAGCAGATCGGGGACAGGGGTGGCAGATACGCAGTATTTT. This encodes CASRSGTGVADTQYF.